The 18 T cell receptor beta chains in this list originate from one sample, sequenced in a study of Graves' ophthalmopathy and Graves' hyperthyroidism. RNA transcripts were the source from which TCR beta CDR3 regions were amplified. RT-PCR was first run with HTBI primers, then multiplex PCR in a second round. A single record per CDR3 protein comes from TCRdb applying MiXCR to the multiplex PCR reads. The data show almost 750,000 distinct CDR3 sequences, 35% to 50% seen once. The sequenced sample was peripheral blood. The receptor source for this set is an adult man with Graves' ophthalmopathy.

This chain links TRBV20-1 with TRBJ1-2, with D possibly matching TRBD1 (5 bases). V was pared by 7 bases and J by 3 bases, with 12 bases between. Germline V gives CDR1 DFQATT, CDR2 SNEGSKA (reference sequence). The CDR3 extends over 12 amino acids. The CDR3 DNA is TGCAGTGTTCCCACGGGGGACTATGGCTACACCTTC. Residues: CSVPTGDYGYTF.

The gene calls are TRBV19 and TRBJ2-2, with D perhaps given as TRBD1 or TRBD2 (6 bases each). CDR3 length equals 17 residues. Trimming took 3 bases from V and 1 from J, leaving 15 bases between them. Germline lookup yields CDR1 LNHDA and CDR2 SQIVND (reference sequence). CDR3 sequence: CASSIGSGALNTGELFF. Written as DNA, the CDR3 is TGTGCCAGTAGTATTGGTTCGGGGGCATTGAACACCGGGGAGCTGTTTTTT. Using reference TRBV19 and TRBJ2-2 for the parts outside the CDR3, the full variable domain is DGGITQSPKYLFRKEGQNVTLSCEQNLNHDAMYWYRQDPGQGLRLIYYSQIVNDFQKGDIAEGYSVSREKKESFPLTVTSAQKNPTAFYLCASSIGSGALNTGELFFGEGSRLTVL.

This clonotype was seen a single time. The chain combines TRBV7-9 with TRBJ2-2; TRBD2 matches 7 bases. The V and J ends lost 6 bases and 7 bases, in that order; junction bases with no gene match: 8. Per the germline V gene, CDR1 is SEHNR and CDR2 is FQNEAQ (reference sequence). The CDR3 runs 14 residues. CDR3 bases: TGTGCCAGCAGGCTCAAGGGAGGGGACGGGGAGCTGTTTTTT. This sequence encodes CASRLKGGDGELFF.

This CDR3 is CAISEVRVRETQYF. DNA for the CDR3: TGTGCCATCAGTGAGGTGAGGGTCCGGGAGACCCAGTACTTC. V gene TRBV10-3 combines with J gene TRBJ2-5; possible D gene TRBD2, 5 bases. CDR3 size: 14 residues. Trimming stripped 2 bases from V and 5 bases from J, with 12 bases between. CDR1 is ENHRY, CDR2 SYGVKD, per germline.

The gene calls are TRBV7-9 and TRBJ2-3; 7 bases align to TRBD2. The ends lost 5 bases at V and 7 bases at J; junction bases unmatched: 12. Germline assignment: CDR1 SEHNR and CDR2 FQNEAQ (reference sequence). This CDR3 has 15 residues. The CDR3 bases are TGTGCCAGCAGCGCAGCGGGACTCACTTTTAATACGCAGTATTTT. This translates into CASSAAGLTFNTQYF.

As DNA, the CDR3 is TGTGCCAGTCGGCACAGGGGTTTGAGCACTGAAGCTTTCTTT. Translating gives CASRHRGLSTEAFF. This chain uses TRBV19 with TRBJ1-1; 7 positions agree with TRBD1. V lost 8 bases to trimming and J lost 4 bases; unmatched junction nucleotides: 10. The germline CDR1 and CDR2 sequences are LNHDA and SQIVND (reference sequence). The CDR3 is 14 residues long.

A few counts support this clonotype. At one end, the junction sequence differs from germline, possibly due to a read error. The chain combines TRBV10-3 with TRBJ1-5; D not resolved. The CDR3 length is 15 residues. The V gene's germline CDR1 is ENHRY and CDR2 SYGVKD. CDR3 in amino acids: CASSPSEHSNQPQHF. The DNA of the CDR3 is TGTGCCAGCAGTCCGTCGGAACATAGCAATCAGCCCCAGCATTTT.

Ten or more counts support this clonotype. V gene TRBV7-9 combines with J gene TRBJ2-5, with TRBD2 matching over 11 bases. Germline CDR1 reads SEHNR; CDR2 reads FQNEAQ (reference sequence). V trimming: 6 bases; J trimming: 1 base; junction bases outside the gene matches: 4. The CDR3 totals 15 residues. The CDR3 here is CASRTTSGGQETQYF. CDR3 DNA: TGTGCCAGCAGAACAACTAGCGGGGGCCAAGAGACCCAGTACTTC.

This clonotype was recorded at least ten times. The chain has TRBV19 and TRBJ2-6; a weak D match, TRBD1 (5 bases). Trimming took 5 bases from V and 4 from J, leaving 9 bases between them. In germline, CDR1 is LNHDA, CDR2 SQIVND (reference sequence). The CDR3 sequence is 14 residues long. CDR3 nucleotide sequence: TGTGCCAGTAGTCCCCCAGGGGGGGCCAACGTCCTGACTTTC. The encoded protein is CASSPPGGANVLTF.

As to this clonotype: Just one base apart from a much larger clone, this may be a read error. This chain joins TRBV7-9 and TRBJ2-7; 9 bases line up with TRBD1. Per germline, CDR1 SEHNR and CDR2 FQNEAQ (reference sequence). The CDR3 has 15 amino acids. In DNA form, the CDR3 reads TGTGCCAGCAGCTCGCAGTGGGACAGGGAGGTCGAGCAGCACTTC. Translation gives CASSSQWDREVEQHF.

This clonotype appeared a few times. CDR3 sequence (DNA): TGCAGTGCCCCCCACCGGGACAGGGGAGATTCACCCCTCCACTTT. Amino acid sequence: CSAPHRDRGDSPLHF. The chain combines TRBV20-1 with TRBJ1-6, with 10 bases aligning to TRBD1. The V segment lost 6 bases and the J segment 8 bases; nucleotides outside the gene matches: 10. The CDR3 is 15 residues long. Germline assignment: CDR1 DFQATT and CDR2 SNEGSKA (reference sequence).

This clonotype was observed at least ten times. The genes are TRBV7-9 and TRBJ1-5; TRBD1 matches 7 bases. The CDR3 covers 15 residues. Germline V gene sequence: CDR1 SEHNR, CDR2 FQNEAQ (reference sequence). Trimming cost V 5 bases and J 6 bases; bases outside gene matches: 10. CDR3 amino acids: CASSDDRESGQPQHF. The CDR3 DNA follows: TGTGCCAGCAGCGATGACAGGGAGAGTGGTCAGCCCCAGCATTTT.

The chain has TRBV7-9 and TRBJ2-7, with 13 positions matching TRBD2. The CDR3 is 14 residues long. Per germline, CDR1 SEHNR and CDR2 FQNEAQ (reference sequence). The V and J ends lost 6 bases and 5 bases, in that order; junction bases with no gene match: 4. Here the CDR3 reads CASRPGTSGNEQYF. Here the CDR3 DNA reads TGTGCCAGCAGGCCCGGGACTAGCGGGAACGAGCAGTACTTC.

Turning to this clonotype: The junction departs from the called germline gene at one end, perhaps through a read error. The chain links TRBV7-9 to TRBJ2-2, with D possibly TRBD2 on 5 matching bases. The CDR3 runs 11 residues. Looked up from germline, CDR1 is SEHNR and CDR2 is FQNEAQ (reference sequence). The CDR3 spells CARAWAGKLFF. For the CDR3, the DNA is TGTGCCAGGGCCTGGGCCGGGAAGCTGTTTTTT.

The V gene is TRBV25-1, the J gene TRBJ2-5, with TRBD2 matching over 13 bases. CDR1 is MGHDK and CDR2 is SYGVNS in the germline V gene. Trimming took 6 bases from V and 1 from J; bases not matched to a gene: 14. The CDR3 runs to 19 residues. The CDR3 DNA reads as TGTGCCAGCAGCTCCAAAAACGGGACTAGCGGGATCCTCCAAGAGACCCAGTACTTC. Translated: CASSSKNGTSGILQETQYF. The variable domain in full, completed from reference TRBV25-1 and TRBJ2-5, reads EADIYQTPRYLVIGTGKKITLECSQTMGHDKMYWYQQDPGMELHLIHYSYGVNSTEKGDLSSESTVSRIRTEHFPLTLESARPSHTSQYLCASSSKNGTSGILQETQYFGPGTRLLVL.

In its sample, this clonotype was seen many times. The chain has TRBV7-9 and TRBJ1-2; D remains ambiguous. V lost 1 base and J 0 bases, leaving 9 bases between the germline ends. CDR1 SEHNR and CDR2 FQNEAQ come from the germline V gene (reference sequence). CDR3 length equals 15 residues. The CDR3 DNA sequence: TGTGCCAGCAGCTTAGTCTTATCGGCTAACTATGGCTACACCTTC. It codes for CASSLVLSANYGYTF.

There are a few counts of this clonotype. V and J are TRBV9 and TRBJ2-5, with a tentative D call TRBD1 (5 bases). The germline V gene encodes CDR1 SGDLS and CDR2 YYNGEE. V shed 3 bases and J shed 1 base, with 13 bases lying between them. The CDR3 extends over 15 amino acids. CDR3 nucleotides: TGTGCCAGCAGCGGGGCCGGACACCCCCAAGAGACCCAGTACTTC. Protein product: CASSGAGHPQETQYF.

V is TRBV20-1 and J is TRBJ1-6; D perhaps matches TRBD1 (6 bases). V was pared by 0 bases and J by 7 bases, with 19 bases between. There are 17 residues in the CDR3. Germline CDR1 and CDR2: DFQATT and SNEGSKA (reference sequence). CDR3 region: CSARDVSPDRLNSPLHF. In DNA, the CDR3 is TGCAGTGCTAGAGATGTTTCGCCGGACAGACTCAATTCACCCCTCCACTTT.